The 8 T cell receptor beta chains given below trace back to one sample, sequenced in a study of early T cells in non-severe SARS-CoV-2 infection. TCRdb fed the 5' RACE reads into MiXCR, producing one record per CDR3 protein. The table records 80,000 to 95,000 distinct CDR3 sequences, 12% of them present only once. The sequenced material came from whole blood. The receptors originated from an adult who was a healthcare worker with PCR-confirmed SARS-CoV-2 infection or an uninfected control (not recorded which).

This chain joins TRBV10-3 and TRBJ1-1; D might be TRBD1 (6 bases). Trimming took off 4 bases at V and 6 bases at J, with 12 bases between the two ends. The CDR3 covers 13 residues. Germline-derived CDR1 and CDR2 are ENHRY and SYGVKD. CDR3 DNA sequence: TGTGCCATCAGTGGGGCACAGGGCGCTGAAGCTTTCTTT. Translated, it gives CAISGAQGAEAFF.

This clonotype was observed at least ten times. CDR3 nucleotide sequence: TGTGCCAGCAGGACAGGGGCTACGAACACCGGGGAGCTGTTTTTT. It yields the protein CASRTGATNTGELFF. The rearrangement links TRBV7-3 to TRBJ2-2; TRBD1 agrees at 8 bases. V lost 6 bases and J lost 0; bases outside the gene matches: 3. CDR1 is SGHTA and CDR2 is FQGTGA in the germline V gene. The CDR3 runs to 15 residues.

This clonotype was recorded at least ten times. V usage is TRBV24-1 and J usage is TRBJ2-3; D is unclear. The V gene's germline CDR1 is KGHDR and CDR2 SFDVKD. This CDR3 comprises 14 residues. Trimming took off 1 base at V and 3 bases at J, with 7 bases between the two ends. The chain's CDR3 is CATSDLGRTDTQYF. The CDR3 nucleotides are TGTGCCACCAGTGATTTAGGCAGGACAGATACGCAGTATTTT.

The chain is built from TRBV29-1 and TRBJ1-2; tentative D call: TRBD1 (6 bases). Germline CDR1 reads SQVTM; CDR2 reads ANQGSEA. The CDR3 consists of 14 residues. Between the trimmed V and J ends, which lost 6 bases and 4 bases, there was a span of 18 bases. CDR3 sequence: CSVLIRDIFYGYTF. Here the CDR3 DNA reads TGCAGCGTGTTAATCCGGGACATCTTCTATGGCTACACCTTC.

The V and J genes are TRBV19 and TRBJ1-5; D is undetermined. Trimming removed 0 bases at V and 7 bases at J, with 10 bases between. Germline V gives CDR1 LNHDA, CDR2 SQIVND (reference sequence). The CDR3 has 14 amino acids. This CDR3 reads CASSIDSGGQPQHF. The CDR3 bases are TGTGCCAGTAGTATAGATTCAGGAGGCCAGCCCCAGCATTTT. The whole variable domain, remainder taken from reference TRBV19 and TRBJ1-5, is DGGITQSPKYLFRKEGQNVTLSCEQNLNHDAMYWYRQDPGQGLRLIYYSQIVNDFQKGDIAEGYSVSREKKESFPLTVTSAQKNPTAFYLCASSIDSGGQPQHFGDGTRLSIL.

This clonotype came up a few times. The chain combines TRBV12-5 with TRBJ2-7; 9 bases match TRBD2. With 3 bases clipped from V and 0 bases from J, the junction kept 3 bases outside the gene matches. CDR3 length: 15 residues. In germline, CDR1 is LGHNT, CDR2 FRNRAP. The CDR3 here is CASGFSSGASYEQYF. In nucleotides, the CDR3 is TGTGCTAGTGGTTTTTCTAGCGGGGCCTCCTACGAGCAGTACTTC.

This clonotype was recorded at least ten times. CDR3 nucleotides: TGCAGCGGGTTGGACCCCCTGAAGGAGACCCAGTACTTC. It is translated as CSGLDPLKETQYF. The V and J genes are TRBV29-1 and TRBJ2-5; D uncertain. Trimming took off 7 bases at V and 5 bases at J, with 17 bases between the two ends. This CDR3 contains 13 residues. Germline assignment: CDR1 SQVTM and CDR2 ANQGSEA.

This clonotype was counted at least ten times. This chain joins TRBV20-1 and TRBJ2-1; 9 positions agree with TRBD2. The CDR3 covers 15 residues. CDR1 and CDR2 from the germline V gene are DFQATT and SNEGSKA (reference sequence). V shed 2 bases, J shed 7 bases, and the junction held 9 bases outside the gene matches. The CDR3 bases are TGCAGTGCTAGACGGGGCGCGGGAGGGTTGAATGAGCAGTTCTTC. This translates into CSARRGAGGLNEQFF.